This T cell receptor (beta chain) was identified during a study of blood T cell repertoires in COVID-19. TCRdb's copy holds only in-frame clones and misses some; the assay was immunoSEQ multiplex PCR. The sample has 300,000 to 400,000 clones; roughly 86% are singletons. Material: peripheral blood. The clonotype comes from a woman aged 55-69 years with COVID-19, enrolled during active disease.

The CDR3 coding sequence is TGTGCCAGCAGTGAAAGGAGAGTTGGGCAGTACTTC. It encodes CASSERRVGQYF. The J gene is TRBJ2-7, the V gene TRBV6-1, with D unclear. Germline V CDR1 and CDR2: MNHNS, SASEGT. Trimming cost V 2 bases and J 9 bases, with 11 bases left between them. The CDR3 totals 12 residues.